A single sample is the source of the 24 T cell receptor beta chains below, sequenced in a study of shared clonotypes between healthy human individuals (dated by TCRdb to 2020 to 2021). CD8 naive samples were CD45RO-negative cells positively selected for CCR7, giving a CD45RA+CCR7+ population that excluded TemRA cells. Library generation was performed with the immunoSEQ multiplex PCR assay. In its TCRdb copy, this immuneACCESS table keeps in-frame sequences only and misses some clones. Where compared with another copy, unresolved V genes explain less than half of these, and the others have no known cause. This sample gives 2 million or so clones in total; about 95% of them show up just once. The ten largest clones capture around 1.1% of the sample. Material: naive CD8+ T cells sorted from blood. This specimen's cell subset or site label, per the study, means: CD45RA+CCR7+. These receptors were collected from a young man in good health.

V and J are TRBV5-8 and TRBJ2-3; TRBD1 matches 8 bases. Germline V lookup: CDR1 SGHTS, CDR2 YDEGEE. This CDR3 spans 18 amino acids. V was clipped by 5 bases and J by 2 bases; unmatched bases: 16. The chain's CDR3 is CASRLRETGTGNTDTQYF. The CDR3 DNA sequence: TGTGCCAGCAGGCTGAGAGAAACCGGGACAGGTAACACAGATACGCAGTATTTT.

The chain employs TRBV27 and TRBJ1-4; no reliable D call. The V and J ends lost 2 bases and 5 bases respectively, with 12 bases between them. The CDR3 loop spans 15 amino acids. CDR1 is MNHEY, CDR2 SMNVEV, per germline (reference sequence). The CDR3 sequence: CASSLSQAKNEKLFF. In DNA form, the CDR3 reads TGTGCCAGCAGTTTAAGTCAGGCCAAGAATGAAAAACTGTTTTTT.

The chain links TRBV18 to TRBJ2-7; D is tentatively TRBD1 or TRBD2 (6 bases each). Germline CDR1 KGHSH, CDR2 LQKENI. V lost 6 bases and J lost 5, with 14 bases in between. The CDR3 spans 13 residues. The CDR3 bases are TGTGCCAGCTCGCTCAGGGGAGGAGACGAGCAGTACTTC. Translated, it gives CASSLRGGDEQYF.

J is TRBJ1-6 and V is TRBV4-1, with 9 bases lining up with TRBD1. J lost 7 bases, V lost 0 bases, and 1 base had no gene match. The CDR3 covers 15 residues. Germline CDR1 is MGHRA and CDR2 is YSYEKL. The DNA of the CDR3 is TGCGCCAGCAGCCAAGAGGGGACAGGGAATTCACCCCTCCACTTT. Its protein product is CASSQEGTGNSPLHF.

This sequence joins TRBV19 and TRBJ1-5; a weak D match, TRBD1 (6 bases). Trimming pared 3 bases from V and 4 bases from J, leaving 10 bases between. The germline V gene has CDR1 LNHDA and CDR2 SQIVND (reference sequence). The CDR3 is 14 residues long. In nucleotides, the CDR3 is TGTGCCAGTAGTATGGGGAGGGGGAATCAGCCCCAGCATTTT. It specifies CASSMGRGNQPQHF.

This chain joins TRBV5-1 and TRBJ2-7, with a weak D call TRBD1 (6 bases). This CDR3 is 13 amino acids long. Germline V CDR1 and CDR2: SGHRS, YFSETQ. Trimming left V 4 bases short and J 2 bases short, with 10 bases between. The CDR3, as DNA: TGCGCCAGCAGCCCCGGGACACCCTACGAGCAGTACTTC. Translating gives CASSPGTPYEQYF.

The chain employs TRBV7-9 and TRBJ2-7; 14 positions match TRBD2. CDR1 is SEHNR and CDR2 is FQNEAQ in the germline V gene (reference sequence). Trimming removed 4 bases from V and 5 bases from J; junction bases left unmatched: 10. The CDR3 has 17 amino acids. The CDR3 sequence is CASSSGTSGSISHEQYF. DNA for the CDR3: TGTGCCAGCAGCTCAGGGACTAGCGGGAGTATTTCCCACGAGCAGTACTTC. The entire variable domain, with the rest obtained from reference TRBV7-9 and TRBJ2-7, is as follows: DTGVSQNPRHKITKRGQNVTFRCDPISEHNRLYWYRQTLGQGPEFLTYFQNEAQLEKSRLLSDRFSAERPKGSFSTLEIQRTEQGDSAMYLCASSSGTSGSISHEQYFGPGTRLTVT.

This clone was seen a handful of times. The identical CDR3 is also encoded by other nucleotide sequences in the sample. The chain has TRBV2 and TRBJ2-7; a weak D match, TRBD2 (6 bases). CDR1 SNHLY and CDR2 FYNNEI come from the germline V gene. The CDR3 has 12 residues. Trimming pared 3 bases from V and 3 bases from J, leaving 6 bases between. The CDR3 DNA is TGTGCCAGCAGTGACGGGAGCTACGAGCAGTACTTC. This codes for CASSDGSYEQYF.

The chain is built from TRBV10-3 and TRBJ1-6; D gene uncertain. This CDR3 has 16 amino acids. The germline gives CDR1 ENHRY, CDR2 SYGVKD. Trimming took off 2 bases at V and 3 bases at J, with 11 bases between the two ends. The CDR3, as DNA: TGTGCCATCAGTGAGGAGGAAACGTTCTATAATTCACCCCTCCACTTT. Protein sequence: CAISEEETFYNSPLHF.

Comment on this clone: The same CDR3 also results from other DNA sequences found in this sample. V gene TRBV27 combines with J gene TRBJ2-7; D not certain. Germline V CDR1 and CDR2: MNHEY, SMNVEV (reference sequence). With 6 bases removed from V and 0 bases from J, the gap between germline ends came to 6 bases. CDR3 length: 12 residues. CDR3 DNA: TGTGCCAGCAGCCTAATCTCCTACGAGCAGTACTTC. This sequence encodes CASSLISYEQYF.

This clone has only one observation. The J gene is TRBJ1-1, the V gene TRBV7-9; 7 bases fit TRBD1. Germline CDR1 and CDR2: SEHNR and FQNEAQ (reference sequence). J gave up 0 bases and V 3 bases, and 4 bases lay outside the gene matches. CDR3 length: 15 amino acids. The CDR3 reads CASSLSDRVNTEAFF. As DNA, the CDR3 is TGTGCCAGCAGCTTGTCCGACAGGGTGAACACTGAAGCTTTCTTT.

J is TRBJ2-2 and V is TRBV6-5; D uncertain. Germline V gene lookup returns CDR1 MNHEY and CDR2 SVGAGI. V was shortened by 0 bases and J by 3 bases, with 11 bases between the two germline ends. The CDR3 is 16 residues long. This chain's CDR3 is CASSYSTEVYTGELFF. DNA for the CDR3: TGTGCCAGCAGTTACTCGACGGAAGTCTACACCGGGGAGCTGTTTTTT.

The J gene is TRBJ2-1, the V gene TRBV4-3, with TRBD1 matching over 8 bases. J was trimmed by 4 bases and V by 0 bases; bases with no gene match: 8. From germline, CDR1 is LGHNA and CDR2 YSLEER. The CDR3 length is 17 residues. CDR3 in amino acids: CASSQDLGTGLYNEQFF. CDR3 sequence (DNA): TGCGCCAGCAGCCAAGATCTTGGGACAGGCCTATACAATGAGCAGTTCTTC.

This chain connects TRBV13 to TRBJ1-2, with D unclear. The V gene's germline CDR1 is PRHDT and CDR2 FYEKMQ (reference sequence). V was shortened by 0 bases and J by 8 bases, with 13 bases between the two germline ends. The CDR3 spans 14 residues. The CDR3 region has the DNA TGTGCCAGCAGCTTAGGGTCCGGGGAGGCGGGCTACACCTTC. Protein sequence: CASSLGSGEAGYTF.

This sequence joins TRBV5-6 and TRBJ1-1; the D is unclear. Germline CDR1 reads SGHDT; CDR2 reads YYEEEE. The CDR3 covers 15 residues. Trimming took 1 base from V and 10 from J, leaving 20 bases between them. The CDR3 coding sequence is TGTGCCAGCAGCTTGATGGCAGCTCCAATCCTAGGAGCTTTCTTT. This gives the protein CASSLMAAPILGAFF.

The CDR3 region is CASSLVLGQGNGYTF. In nucleotides, the CDR3 is TGTGCCAGCAGCTTAGTCCTGGGGCAGGGAAATGGCTACACCTTC. V and J are TRBV7-2 and TRBJ1-2; possible D gene TRBD1, 5 bases. CDR1 SGHTA and CDR2 FQGNSA come from the germline V gene. V gave up 1 base and J gave up 6 bases, with 15 bases separating them. The CDR3 runs 15 residues.

This sequence joins TRBV6-1 and TRBJ1-1; D is uncertain. This CDR3 region has 15 residues. Deletions cut 5 bases from V and 0 bases from J, with 13 bases between. Looked up from germline, CDR1 is MNHNS and CDR2 is SASEGT. The CDR3 nucleotides are TGTGCCAGCAGTCTCAACGGCCACATGAACACTGAAGCTTTCTTT. This codes for CASSLNGHMNTEAFF.

The chain uses TRBV30 and TRBJ1-4; a possible D gene is TRBD1 (5 bases). The CDR3 sequence is 9 residues long. Germline CDR1 reads GTSNPN; CDR2 reads SVGIG (reference sequence). V was pared by 0 bases and J by 16 bases, with 6 bases between. The CDR3, as DNA: TGTGCCTGGAGTGTAGGGGCGTTTTTT. Translated: CAWSVGAFF.

The chain carries TRBV7-6 and TRBJ2-7, with 8 positions matching TRBD1. V lost 1 base to trimming and J lost 3 bases; unmatched junction nucleotides: 11. CDR1 is SGHVS, CDR2 FNYEAQ, per germline. The CDR3 totals 17 residues. The CDR3 region has the DNA TGTGCCAGCAGCTTAGGAAGCGCAGGGGGCTGGCTCTACGAGCAGTACTTC. This gives the protein CASSLGSAGGWLYEQYF.

This rearrangement joins TRBV5-4 to TRBJ2-7; no definite D call. Between the trimmed V and J ends, which lost 1 base and 2 bases, there was a span of 10 bases. The CDR3 length is 14 residues. Germline V gives CDR1 SGHNT, CDR2 YYREEE (reference sequence). The CDR3 here is CASSLTAQPYEQYF. The DNA for the CDR3 is TGTGCCAGCAGCTTGACAGCTCAGCCCTACGAGCAGTACTTC.

The CDR3: CASSQETNRPSTDTQYF. The CDR3, as DNA: TGTGCCAGCAGCCAAGAGACGAACCGACCATCCACAGATACGCAGTATTTT. This rearrangement joins TRBV4-2 to TRBJ2-3; D call uncertain. The V and J ends lost 0 bases and 2 bases respectively, with 15 bases between them. Germline CDR1 reads LGHNA; CDR2 reads YNFKEQ. The length of the CDR3 is 17 residues.

V gene TRBV7-9 combines with J gene TRBJ2-5, with D perhaps matching TRBD1 or TRBD2 (5 bases each). CDR3 length: 15 amino acids. CDR1 SEHNR and CDR2 FQNEAQ come from the germline V gene (reference sequence). V was clipped by 10 bases and J by 3 bases, with 21 bases between them. The CDR3 nucleotides are TGTGCCATTGGGCCTTTATGGGACGCAAAAGAGACCCAGTACTTC. It is translated as CAIGPLWDAKETQYF.

This chain uses TRBV27 with TRBJ2-2; 10 nucleotides agree with TRBD1. The CDR3 sequence is 17 residues long. CDR1 and CDR2 from the germline V gene are MNHEY and SMNVEV (reference sequence). V shed 5 bases, J shed 4 bases, and the junction held 10 bases outside the gene matches. The CDR3 coding sequence is TGTGCCAGCAGTACCACGACAGGGGGCGAACGCACCGGGGAGCTGTTTTTT. Protein: CASSTTTGGERTGELFF.

The genes are TRBV9 and TRBJ2-1; D unclear. Trimming took off 0 bases at V and 9 bases at J, with 28 bases between the two ends. CDR1 and CDR2 from the germline V gene are SGDLS and YYNGEE. The CDR3 totals 19 residues. CDR3 region: CASSVDPGTAVLSYGEQFF. The CDR3 coding sequence is TGTGCCAGCAGCGTAGATCCAGGTACGGCTGTACTCTCCTACGGTGAGCAGTTCTTC.